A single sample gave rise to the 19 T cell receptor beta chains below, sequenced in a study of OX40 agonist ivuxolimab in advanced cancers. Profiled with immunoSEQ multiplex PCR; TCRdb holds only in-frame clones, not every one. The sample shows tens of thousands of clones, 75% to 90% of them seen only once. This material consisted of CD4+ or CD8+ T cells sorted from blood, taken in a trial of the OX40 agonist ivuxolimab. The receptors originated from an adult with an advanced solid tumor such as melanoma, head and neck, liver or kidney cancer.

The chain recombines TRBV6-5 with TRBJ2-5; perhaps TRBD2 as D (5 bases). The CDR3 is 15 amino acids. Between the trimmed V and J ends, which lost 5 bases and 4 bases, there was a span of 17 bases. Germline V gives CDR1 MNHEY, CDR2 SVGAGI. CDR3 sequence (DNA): TGTGCCAGCAGTGCGTCCCGGTGGGAGAGAGAGACCCAGTACTTC. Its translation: CASSASRWERETQYF.

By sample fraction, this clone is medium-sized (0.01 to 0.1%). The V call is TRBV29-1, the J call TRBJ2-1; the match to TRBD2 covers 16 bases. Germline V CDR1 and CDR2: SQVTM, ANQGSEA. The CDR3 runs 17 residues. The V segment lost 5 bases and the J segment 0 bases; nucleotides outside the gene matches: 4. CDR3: CSVLGLAGGYSYNEQFF. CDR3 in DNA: TGCAGCGTTTTGGGACTAGCGGGAGGGTACTCCTACAATGAGCAGTTCTTC.

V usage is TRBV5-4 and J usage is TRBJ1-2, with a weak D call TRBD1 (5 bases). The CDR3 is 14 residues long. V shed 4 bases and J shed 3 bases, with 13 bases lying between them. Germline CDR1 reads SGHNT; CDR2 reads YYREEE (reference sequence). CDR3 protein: CASSPGRADYGYTF. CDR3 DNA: TGTGCCAGCAGCCCAGGGAGGGCTGACTATGGCTACACCTTC.

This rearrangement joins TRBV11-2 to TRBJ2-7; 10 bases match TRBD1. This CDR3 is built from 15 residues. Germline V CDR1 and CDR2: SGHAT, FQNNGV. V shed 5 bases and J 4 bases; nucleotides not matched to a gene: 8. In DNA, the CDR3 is TGTGCCAGCAGCCCGCCCGGACAGGGGGGATACGAGCAGTACTTC. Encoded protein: CASSPPGQGGYEQYF.

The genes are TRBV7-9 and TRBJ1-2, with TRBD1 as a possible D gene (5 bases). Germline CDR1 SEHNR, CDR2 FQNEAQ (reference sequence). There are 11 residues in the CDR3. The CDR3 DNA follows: TGTGCTCATCAGGGTAACTATGGCTACACCTTC. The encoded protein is CAHQGNYGYTF. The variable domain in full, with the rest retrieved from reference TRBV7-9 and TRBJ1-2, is DTGVSQNPRHKITKRGQNVTFRCDPISEHNRLYWYRQTLGQGPEFLTYFQNEAQLEKSRLLSDRFSAERPKGSFSTLEIQRTEQGDSAMYLCAHQGNYGYTFGSGTRLTVV.

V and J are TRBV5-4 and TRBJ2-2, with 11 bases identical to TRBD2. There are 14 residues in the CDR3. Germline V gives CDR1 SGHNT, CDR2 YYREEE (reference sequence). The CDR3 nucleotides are TGTAGACCGGGACTAGCGGTGAACACCGGGGAGCTGTTTTTT. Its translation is CRPGLAVNTGELFF.

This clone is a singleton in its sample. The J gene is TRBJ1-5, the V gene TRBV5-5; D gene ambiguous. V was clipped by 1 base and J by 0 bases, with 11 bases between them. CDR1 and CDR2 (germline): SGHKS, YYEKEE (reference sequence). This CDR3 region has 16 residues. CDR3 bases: TGTGCCAGCAGCTTGTACAGCGTCTATAGCAATCAGCCCCAGCATTTT. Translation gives CASSLYSVYSNQPQHF.

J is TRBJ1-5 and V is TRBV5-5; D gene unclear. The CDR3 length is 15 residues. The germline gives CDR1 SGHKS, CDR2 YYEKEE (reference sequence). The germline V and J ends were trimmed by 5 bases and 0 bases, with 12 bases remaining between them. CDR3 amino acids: CASSLNPYSNQPQHF. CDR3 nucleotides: TGTGCCAGCAGTTTAAACCCCTATAGCAATCAGCCCCAGCATTTT.

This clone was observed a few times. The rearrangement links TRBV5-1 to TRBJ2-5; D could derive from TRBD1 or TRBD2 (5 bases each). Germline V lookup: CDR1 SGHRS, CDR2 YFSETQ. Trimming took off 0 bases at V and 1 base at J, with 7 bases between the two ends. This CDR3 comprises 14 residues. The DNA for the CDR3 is TGCGCCAGCAGCTTGGGGGACCTCCAAGAGACCCAGTACTTC. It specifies CASSLGDLQETQYF.

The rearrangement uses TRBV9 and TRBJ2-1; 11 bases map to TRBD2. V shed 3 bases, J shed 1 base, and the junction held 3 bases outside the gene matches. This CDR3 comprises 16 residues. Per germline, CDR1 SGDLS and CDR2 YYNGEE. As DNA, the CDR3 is TGTGCCAGCAGCGCAACTAGCGGGAGTTCCTACAATGAGCAGTTCTTC. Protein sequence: CASSATSGSSYNEQFF.

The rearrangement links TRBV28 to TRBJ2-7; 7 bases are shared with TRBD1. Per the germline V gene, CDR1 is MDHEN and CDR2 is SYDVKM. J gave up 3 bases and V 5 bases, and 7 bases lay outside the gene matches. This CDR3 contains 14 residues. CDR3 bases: TGTGCCAGCAGTGGGCGACAGGGATTCTACGAGCAGTACTTC. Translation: CASSGRQGFYEQYF.

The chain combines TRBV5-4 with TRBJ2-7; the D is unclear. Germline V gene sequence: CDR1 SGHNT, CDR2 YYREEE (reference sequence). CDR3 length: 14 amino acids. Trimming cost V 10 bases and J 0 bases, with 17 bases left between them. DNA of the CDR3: TGTGCCGTCGGTGGTCGAGAGAACTCCTACGAGCAGTACTTC. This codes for CAVGGRENSYEQYF.

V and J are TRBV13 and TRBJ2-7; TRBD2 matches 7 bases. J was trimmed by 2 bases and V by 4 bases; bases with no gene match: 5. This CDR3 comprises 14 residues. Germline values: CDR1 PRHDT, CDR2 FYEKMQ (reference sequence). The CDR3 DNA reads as TGTGCCAGCAGCTCGGGGGGAAAAACCTACGAGCAGTACTTC. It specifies CASSSGGKTYEQYF.

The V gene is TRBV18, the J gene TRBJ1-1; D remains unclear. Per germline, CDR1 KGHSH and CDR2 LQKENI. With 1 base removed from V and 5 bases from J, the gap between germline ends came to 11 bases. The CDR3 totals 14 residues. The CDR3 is CASSPRRDPTEAFF. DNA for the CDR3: TGTGCCAGCTCACCACGGAGGGATCCGACTGAAGCTTTCTTT. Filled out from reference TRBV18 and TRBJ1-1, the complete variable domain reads NAGVMQNPRHLVRRRGQEARLRCSPMKGHSHVYWYRQLPEEGLKFMVYLQKENIIDESGMPKERFSAEFPKEGPSILRIQQVVRGDSAAYFCASSPRRDPTEAFFGQGTRLTVV.

CDR3 protein: CASSSNSESSGSRNTQYF. The DNA for the CDR3 is TGTGCCAGCAGCTCCAATTCCGAGTCTAGCGGGAGTCGGAATACGCAGTATTTT. This rearrangement joins TRBV7-9 to TRBJ2-3; 10 bases match TRBD2. The germline gives CDR1 SEHNR, CDR2 FQNEAQ (reference sequence). The CDR3 has 18 amino acids. V trimming: 4 bases; J trimming: 7 bases; junction bases outside the gene matches: 17.

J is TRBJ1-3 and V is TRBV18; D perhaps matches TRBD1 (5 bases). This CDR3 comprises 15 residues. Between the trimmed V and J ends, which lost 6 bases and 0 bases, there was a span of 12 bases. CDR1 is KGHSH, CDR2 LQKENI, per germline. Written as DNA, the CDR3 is TGTGCCAGCTCGCTGGGACGGACCTCTGGAAACACCATATATTTT. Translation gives CASSLGRTSGNTIYF.

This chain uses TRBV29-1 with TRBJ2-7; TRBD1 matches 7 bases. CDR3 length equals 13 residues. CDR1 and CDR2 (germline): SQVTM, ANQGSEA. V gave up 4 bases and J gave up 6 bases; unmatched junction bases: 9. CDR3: CSVAGGSAPEQYF. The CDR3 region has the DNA TGCAGCGTTGCAGGGGGAAGCGCACCCGAGCAGTACTTC.

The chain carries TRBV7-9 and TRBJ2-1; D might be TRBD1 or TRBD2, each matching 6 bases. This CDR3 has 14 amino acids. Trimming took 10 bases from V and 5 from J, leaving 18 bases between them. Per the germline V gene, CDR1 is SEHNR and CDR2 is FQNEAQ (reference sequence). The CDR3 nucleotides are TGTGCCACCCAAGGGGGGACGGATAACAATGAGCAGTTCTTC. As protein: CATQGGTDNNEQFF.

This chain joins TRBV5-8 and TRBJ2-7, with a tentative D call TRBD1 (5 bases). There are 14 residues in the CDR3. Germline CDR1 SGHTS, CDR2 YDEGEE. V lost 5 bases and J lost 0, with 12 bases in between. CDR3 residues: CASRIRANSYEQYF. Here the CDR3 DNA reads TGTGCCAGCAGGATCAGGGCAAACTCCTACGAGCAGTACTTC.